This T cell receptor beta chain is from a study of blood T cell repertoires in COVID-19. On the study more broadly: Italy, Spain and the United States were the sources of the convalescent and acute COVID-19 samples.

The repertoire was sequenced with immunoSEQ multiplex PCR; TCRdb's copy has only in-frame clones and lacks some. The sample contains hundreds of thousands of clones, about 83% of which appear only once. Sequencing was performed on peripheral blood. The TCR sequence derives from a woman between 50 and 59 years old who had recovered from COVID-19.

CDR3 coding DNA: TGTGCCAGCAGCCAAGATTCTTCCCCTCAGAGGGAAAAACTGTTTTTT. It yields the protein CASSQDSSPQREKLFF. The gene calls are TRBV4-2 and TRBJ1-4, with D uncertain. Germline V gives CDR1 LGHNA, CDR2 YNFKEQ. The CDR3 is made up of 16 amino acids. The germline V and J ends were trimmed by 0 bases and 8 bases, with 16 bases remaining between them.